This T cell receptor beta chain comes out of a study of CD8 T cells in Susac syndrome. Those who served as multiple sclerosis controls were treatment-naive patients with stable or active relapsing-remitting disease. Purification of the CD8+ and CD4+ T cells relied on negative isolation, and TEMRA cells underwent FACS enrichment. When the RNA was reverse transcribed, random hexamers were used with an input of roughly 0.45 to 1 ug. Amplification of the TCR beta CDR3 was carried out by immunoSEQ multiplex PCR, which spanned a total of 54 Vbeta and 13 Jbeta segments. Via MiXCR, TCRdb re-called the immunoSEQ multiplex PCR reads, giving one row per CDR3 protein. The data contain some 200,000 distinct CDR3 sequences, 95% of them singletons. The length of the CDR3 is 15 residues. V was clipped by 6 bases and J by 4 bases, with 17 bases between them. Looked up from germline, CDR1 is SGHVS and CDR2 is FQNEAQ.

The TCR originated in a human donor with multiple sclerosis. This chain links TRBV7-8 with TRBJ2-3; D is possibly TRBD2 (6 bases). Sequencing was performed on CD4+ T cells from PBMCs. The CDR3 loop is CASSPRLDRSDTQYF. The CDR3 coding sequence is TGTGCCAGCAGTCCGAGACTAGATCGGTCAGATACGCAGTATTTT.